This T cell receptor (beta chain) stems from a study of Graves' ophthalmopathy and Graves' hyperthyroidism. The CDR3 runs 16 residues. Germline V gene sequence: CDR1 SEHNR, CDR2 FQNEAQ (reference sequence). Whole-study findings and limits: Forecasting of ophthalmopathy progression by the model achieved around 71% sensitivity and 72.22% specificity.

Using RNA transcripts, the TCR beta CDR3 regions were amplified. The workflow started with a first-round RT-PCR run with HTBI primers and then moved on to a second-round multiplex PCR. MiXCR, applied by TCRdb to the multiplex PCR reads, yields one record per CDR3 protein. The table has roughly 1.1 million distinct CDR3 sequences, roughly 35% seen once. This clonotype was counted between two and nine times. Its antigen is not known. A junction end diverges from the germline sequence, so it may reflect a read error. The evidence that diagnosis relied on was clinical symptoms, serum thyroxine, TRAb, thyroid ultrasound and orbital computed tomography.

The sequenced sample was peripheral blood or thyroid tissue (not recorded which). The genes are TRBV7-9 and TRBJ1-3; 7 positions match TRBD1. This sequence was found in an adult man with Graves' hyperthyroidism. Written as DNA, the CDR3 is TGCGCCAGCAGCCCTACAGGGGTTCTCGCTGGAAACACCATATATTTT. Translated, it gives CASSPTGVLAGNTIYF.